The 30 T cell receptor beta chains below were found in one sample sequenced in a study of regulatory T cells in long-lasting Graves disease (dated by TCRdb to the early 2020s). Taken with the paper, the label for time point translates to: newly diagnosed GD, antithyroid drugs for less than 3 months. For both TCR sequencing and RNA sequencing, RNA was extracted from PBMCs in TRIzol. Libraries were prepared through multiplex PCR. Sequencing was carried out with an Illumina HiSeq 4000. TCR beta libraries were built with iRepertoire HTBI primers and Arm-PCR amplification of CDR3 regions. In-frame beta chains were kept once TCRdb had trimmed the public reads at Q25 with fastp and called clones with MiXCR. Duplicate CDR3 protein sequences are folded into a single record with the most common DNA and genes. The sample table shows over 400,000 distinct CDR3 sequences, and 14% are seen once. Jointly, the top ten make up approximately 15% of the sample.

These same data were also listed under a study on T cells in Graves' hyperthyroidism and ophthalmopathy.

The sequences come from peripheral blood mononuclear cells (PBMCs), collected at new diagnosis, from a patient treated with antithyroid drugs. These receptors all stem from a woman in her 50s with Graves disease. Donor details come from another sample of the same person, matched by shared clones.

Regarding this clonotype: Given a much more abundant clone one base away, this may be a read error. Lacking the conserved final phenylalanine or tryptophan, this CDR3 likely reflects a read error. This chain connects TRBV30 to TRBJ2-7, with 8 bases aligning to TRBD1. The CDR3 runs to 13 residues. Trimming cost V 0 bases and J 2 bases; bases outside gene matches: 0. Per germline, CDR1 GTSNPN and CDR2 SVGIG (reference sequence). In nucleotides, the CDR3 is TGTGCCTGGAGTGTGGGACAGGCCTACGAGCAGTACTTG. It encodes CAWSVGQAYEQYL.

This clonotype has more than one count but fewer than ten. This CDR3 reads CASSRMGGLAGATDTQYF. Written as DNA, the CDR3 is TGCGCCAGCAGCCGGATGGGGGGACTAGCGGGAGCAACAGATACGCAGTATTTT. The chain employs TRBV5-1 and TRBJ2-3; 14 bases fit TRBD2. The CDR3 runs to 18 residues. Trimming cost V 4 bases and J 3 bases; bases outside gene matches: 10. Per the germline V gene, CDR1 is SGHRS and CDR2 is YFSETQ.

Ten or more counts support this clonotype. The V call is TRBV30, the J call TRBJ2-3, with 8 bases lining up with TRBD2. The CDR3 totals 13 residues. V dropped 7 bases and J dropped 4; count of bases not matched to a gene: 7. Germline V gene data show CDR1 as GTSNPN and CDR2 as SVGIG (reference sequence). CDR3 loop: CASTRGGPDTQYF. As DNA, the CDR3 is TGTGCCTCTACTCGGGGGGGCCCAGATACGCAGTATTTT.

This clonotype has a count of ten or more. The J gene is TRBJ1-1, the V gene TRBV19; D not certain. The CDR3 contains 13 residues. The V gene's germline CDR1 is LNHDA and CDR2 SQIVND (reference sequence). V was trimmed by 5 bases and J by 11 bases, leaving 18 bases between them. CDR3 sequence: CASSLRPAGWAFF. The DNA for the CDR3 is TGTGCCAGTAGTCTACGACCCGCCGGATGGGCTTTCTTT.

This clonotype has only a few counts. The V call is TRBV18, the J call TRBJ2-7; TRBD1 matches 7 bases. Germline CDR1 KGHSH, CDR2 LQKENI. There are 17 residues in the CDR3. V was clipped by 3 bases and J by 4 bases; unmatched bases: 15. CDR3 DNA sequence: TGTGCCAGCTCACCGGGGGCCCCCGGGACAGTTCGATACGAGCAGTACTTC. Residues: CASSPGAPGTVRYEQYF.

The genes are TRBV27 and TRBJ2-5; the D gene is possibly TRBD2 (6 bases). Germline assignment: CDR1 MNHEY and CDR2 SMNVEV (reference sequence). V was pared by 2 bases and J by 4 bases, with 11 bases between. The CDR3 contains 14 residues. The CDR3 is CASSLTRGRETQYF. Written as DNA, the CDR3 is TGTGCCAGCAGTTTAACGCGGGGCCGAGAGACCCAGTACTTC.

This clonotype was observed many times. This chain links TRBV12-3 or TRBV12-4 with TRBJ1-5, with a tentative D call TRBD1 (5 bases). The CDR3 is 15 residues long. V gave up 6 bases and J gave up 5 bases, with 17 bases separating them. The CDR3 bases are TGTGCCAGCAGGCTCACAGGATTGGGTCATCAGCCCCAGCATTTT. Its translation: CASRLTGLGHQPQHF.

This clonotype was seen ten or more times. The chain employs TRBV28 and TRBJ1-2; 10 positions match TRBD1. The germline CDR1 and CDR2 sequences are MDHEN and SYDVKM. The CDR3 length is 14 residues. V gave up 5 bases and J gave up 3 bases; unmatched junction bases: 3. The CDR3 reads CASSPGQGYYGYTF. DNA for the CDR3: TGTGCCAGCAGTCCGGGACAGGGGTACTATGGCTACACCTTC.

This clonotype was recorded at least ten times. The rearrangement joins TRBV5-1 to TRBJ2-7; 13 bases are a match to TRBD2. Germline CDR1 is SGHRS and CDR2 is YFSETQ. This CDR3 is built from 16 residues. The V and J ends lost 0 bases and 2 bases, in that order; junction bases with no gene match: 2. The CDR3 nucleotides read TGCGCCAGCAGCTTGGATGGGACTAGCGGGGCCTACGAGCAGTACTTC. Translating it yields CASSLDGTSGAYEQYF.

V and J are TRBV5-5 and TRBJ1-6, with D possibly matching TRBD1 (5 bases). The CDR3 is 16 amino acids. Germline loops: CDR1 SGHKS, CDR2 YYEKEE (reference sequence). The V end was cut by 0 bases, the J end by 5 bases, with 12 bases between. The CDR3 DNA reads TGTGCCAGCAGCTTGGTGCCAGGGAGGGATAATTCACCCCTCCACTTT. It translates to CASSLVPGRDNSPLHF. Full variable domain (remainder filled in from reference TRBV5-5 and TRBJ1-6): DAGVTQSPTHLIKTRGQQVTLRCSPISGHKSVSWYQQVLGQGPQFIFQYYEKEERGRGNFPDRFSARQFPNYSSELNVNALLLGDSALYLCASSLVPGRDNSPLHFGNGTRLTVT.

As to this clonotype: An end of the junction does not agree with germline; a read error may underlie this. The CDR3 bases are TGCAGTGCTAGAGTCAGGACTAGCGGGAGAGAAGTGTACAATGAGCAGTTGTTC. Its protein is CSARVRTSGREVYNEQLF. The rearrangement links TRBV20-1 to TRBJ2-1; 13 positions match TRBD2. The CDR3 spans 18 residues. Germline lookup yields CDR1 DFQATT and CDR2 SNEGSKA (reference sequence).

The sample holds many counts of this clonotype. The gene calls are TRBV12-3 or TRBV12-4 and TRBJ2-4; 8 bases align to TRBD2. After removal of 5 bases from V and 3 bases from J, the junction contained 12 bases not matched to a gene. This CDR3 is 17 amino acids long. This CDR3 reads CASSPLGAGGIKNIQYF. The CDR3 bases are TGTGCCAGCAGTCCCCTGGGGGCGGGAGGTATCAAAAACATTCAGTACTTC.

This clonotype was found a few times. The chain has TRBV7-2 and TRBJ2-1, with TRBD2 matching 7 bases. Germline assignment: CDR1 SGHTA and CDR2 FQGNSA. The CDR3 totals 14 residues. V trimming: 6 bases; J trimming: 7 bases; junction bases outside the gene matches: 9. The CDR3 bases are TGTGCCAGCAGTCCCGGACTAGACCCAAATGAGCAGTTCTTC. It codes for CASSPGLDPNEQFF.

This clonotype was recorded many times. The chain employs TRBV2 and TRBJ1-5, with D possibly being TRBD1 (5 bases). The CDR3 length is 14 residues. Germline V gene lookup returns CDR1 SNHLY and CDR2 FYNNEI. The V end was cut by 9 bases, the J end by 0 bases, with 12 bases between. The CDR3 sequence: CASSRDLSNQPQHF. In nucleotides, the CDR3 is TGTGCCAGTTCGAGGGACCTTAGCAATCAGCCCCAGCATTTT.

In this sample, this clonotype turned up a few times. The CDR3 region has the DNA TGTGCCAGCGAGCTAGCGGGAGTAAATGAGCAGTTCTTC. Translated: CASELAGVNEQFF. The rearrangement links TRBV7-9 to TRBJ2-1; 10 bases match TRBD2. CDR3 length: 13 residues. The trim removed 8 bases at V and 7 bases at J, leaving 5 bases unmatched. Germline V gene data show CDR1 as SEHNR and CDR2 as FQNEAQ (reference sequence).

This clonotype was seen many times. The rearrangement uses TRBV27 and TRBJ1-5; D is ambiguous. The CDR3 has 13 amino acids. Trimming took off 6 bases at V and 4 bases at J, with 10 bases between the two ends. From germline, CDR1 is MNHEY and CDR2 SMNVEV (reference sequence). The CDR3 loop reads CASRPGKNQPQHF. DNA for the CDR3: TGTGCCAGCAGACCCGGGAAAAATCAGCCCCAGCATTTT.

There are many counts of this clonotype. This chain connects TRBV6-2 or TRBV6-3 to TRBJ2-7; possible D gene TRBD1, 6 bases. This CDR3 comprises 15 residues. V was clipped by 6 bases and J by 3 bases, with 18 bases between them. The germline gives CDR1 MNHEY, CDR2 SVGEGT. Written as DNA, the CDR3 is TGTGCCAGCAGGCTAGGGCAGGGGAGCAACTACGAGCAGTACTTC. As protein: CASRLGQGSNYEQYF.

The V call is TRBV15, the J call TRBJ2-7; TRBD2 matches 9 bases. Looked up from germline, CDR1 is LNHNV and CDR2 is YYDKDF (reference sequence). This CDR3 is 16 amino acids long. The junction had 9 bases not matched to a gene; V was cut back by 1 base and J by 5 bases. CDR3 sequence (DNA): TGTGCCACCAGCAGAGTCGGGTCTAGCGGGAACCACGAGCAGTACTTC. Translated, it gives CATSRVGSSGNHEQYF.

The rearrangement uses TRBV13 and TRBJ2-1, with D maybe TRBD2 (6 bases). V was trimmed by 5 bases and J by 3 bases, leaving 14 bases between them. Looked up from germline, CDR1 is PRHDT and CDR2 is FYEKMQ (reference sequence). CDR3 length equals 15 residues. CDR3 region: CASSPSGDFYNEQFF. CDR3 in DNA: TGTGCCAGCAGCCCCTCGGGGGACTTCTACAATGAGCAGTTCTTC.

The chain links TRBV2 to TRBJ2-5, with a tentative D call TRBD2 (5 bases). The ends were cut back, 5 bases at V and 0 bases at J, with 16 bases in the middle. There are 16 residues in the CDR3. The germline gives CDR1 SNHLY, CDR2 FYNNEI. The DNA of the CDR3 is TGTGCCAGCAGTCATACCGGGAAAAAAAACCAAGAGACCCAGTACTTC. Protein: CASSHTGKKNQETQYF.

This clonotype appeared many times. The chain carries TRBV3-1 and TRBJ2-7; D is ambiguous. The germline CDR1 and CDR2 sequences are LGHDT and YNNKEL (reference sequence). The CDR3 contains 12 residues. V lost 0 bases to trimming and J lost 7 bases, with 7 bases between them. CDR3 region: CASSQDLGEQYF. The CDR3 DNA sequence: TGTGCCAGCAGCCAAGATCTGGGAGAGCAGTACTTC.

This clonotype was detected ten times or more. The chain couples TRBV29-1 to TRBJ2-7; 11 positions match TRBD2. CDR1 is SQVTM and CDR2 is ANQGSEA in the germline V gene. The CDR3 is 13 amino acids. Losses at the gene ends were 6 bases for V and 2 bases for J; bases not matched to a gene: 3. CDR3 sequence: CSVRLAGTYEQYF. CDR3 bases: TGCAGCGTCCGACTAGCGGGGACCTACGAGCAGTACTTC.

Ten or more counts support this clonotype. The V call is TRBV7-9, the J call TRBJ2-1; 12 bases agree with TRBD2. The CDR3 has 16 residues. V shed 3 bases and J 4 bases; nucleotides not matched to a gene: 4. The germline V gene has CDR1 SEHNR and CDR2 FQNEAQ (reference sequence). CDR3 nucleotide sequence: TGTGCCAGCAGCTTCGGGACTAGCGGGCCGTACAATGAGCAGTTCTTC. It translates to CASSFGTSGPYNEQFF.

The chain combines TRBV7-3 with TRBJ2-7; 7 bases line up with TRBD2. The CDR3 has 15 residues. After removal of 4 bases from V and 2 bases from J, the junction contained 8 bases not matched to a gene. Germline V gene sequence: CDR1 SGHTA, CDR2 FQGTGA. The CDR3 region has the DNA TGTGCCAGCAGCTCATACCCTAGCGGAACCTACGAGCAGTACTTC. It is translated as CASSSYPSGTYEQYF.

There are many counts of this clonotype. The chain has TRBV28 and TRBJ2-3, with D hard to call. The germline gives CDR1 MDHEN, CDR2 SYDVKM. V gave up 10 bases and J gave up 2 bases, with 16 bases separating them. The CDR3 contains 14 residues. CDR3 amino acids: CATNDATYTDTQYF. DNA of the CDR3: TGTGCCACCAACGATGCGACCTACACAGATACGCAGTATTTT.

This clonotype was detected many times. J is TRBJ2-7 and V is TRBV25-1, with 8 bases that match TRBD1. Germline CDR1 and CDR2: MGHDK and SYGVNS. This CDR3 is built from 16 residues. V was clipped by 1 base and J by 5 bases; unmatched bases: 10. DNA for the CDR3: TGTGCCAGCAGTGAATCCCGCGGACAGGGTGCACACGAGCAGTACTTC. Its translation is CASSESRGQGAHEQYF.

This clonotype appeared many times. The chain carries TRBV28 and TRBJ2-1, with TRBD2 as a possible D gene (5 bases). CDR3 size: 15 residues. Trimming pared 10 bases from V and 4 bases from J, leaving 20 bases between. Germline V gene data show CDR1 as MDHEN and CDR2 as SYDVKM. As DNA, the CDR3 is TGTGCCATTCGGACGGCAGCGTCGGGGTACAATGAGCAGTTCTTC. This codes for CAIRTAASGYNEQFF.

The table lists this clonotype with a few counts. V and J are TRBV4-1 and TRBJ2-5; D remains ambiguous. The CDR3 totals 14 residues. CDR1 is MGHRA and CDR2 is YSYEKL in the germline V gene. Trimming left V 2 bases short and J 1 base short, with 8 bases between. The CDR3: CASSQTPSQETQYF. The DNA for the CDR3 is TGCGCCAGCAGCCAAACCCCATCCCAAGAGACCCAGTACTTC.

Ten or more counts support this clonotype. One junction end does not reproduce the germline sequence, and a read error may be involved. This chain joins TRBV2 and TRBJ2-3, with D perhaps TRBD1 (6 bases). Germline lookup yields CDR1 SNHLY and CDR2 FYNNEI. The CDR3 length is 17 residues. CDR3 in amino acids: CATSRGLGQPNGDTQYF. In nucleotides, the CDR3 is TGTGCCACCAGTAGGGGATTGGGACAACCAAACGGGGATACGCAGTATTTT. Full variable domain (missing parts from reference TRBV2 and TRBJ2-3): EPEVTQTPSHQVTQMGQEVILRCVPISNHLYFYWYRQILGQKVEFLVSFYNNEISEKSEIFDDQFSVERPDGSNFTLKIRSTKLEDSAMYFCATSRGLGQPNGDTQYFGPGTRLTVL.

This clonotype was seen ten or more times. V and J are TRBV3-1 and TRBJ2-1; D is possibly TRBD1 (5 bases). V lost 1 base and J 8 bases, leaving 12 bases between the germline ends. The germline CDR1 and CDR2 sequences are LGHDT and YNNKEL (reference sequence). This CDR3 has 14 residues. The CDR3 DNA follows: TGTGCCAGCAGCCAAGTCTCCCAGGGCGATGAGCAGTTCTTC. It is translated as CASSQVSQGDEQFF.